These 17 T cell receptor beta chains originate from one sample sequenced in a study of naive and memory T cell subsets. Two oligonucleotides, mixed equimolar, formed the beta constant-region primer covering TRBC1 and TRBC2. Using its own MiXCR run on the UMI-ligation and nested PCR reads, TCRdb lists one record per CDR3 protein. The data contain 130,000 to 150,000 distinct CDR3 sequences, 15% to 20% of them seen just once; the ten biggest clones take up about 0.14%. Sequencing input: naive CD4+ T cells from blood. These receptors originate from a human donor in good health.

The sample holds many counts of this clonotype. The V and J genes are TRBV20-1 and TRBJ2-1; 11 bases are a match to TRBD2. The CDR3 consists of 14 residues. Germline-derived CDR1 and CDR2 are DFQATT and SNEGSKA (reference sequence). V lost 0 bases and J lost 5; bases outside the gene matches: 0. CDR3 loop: CSARETSGDNEQFF. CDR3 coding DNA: TGCAGTGCTAGAGAGACTAGCGGGGACAATGAGCAGTTCTTC.

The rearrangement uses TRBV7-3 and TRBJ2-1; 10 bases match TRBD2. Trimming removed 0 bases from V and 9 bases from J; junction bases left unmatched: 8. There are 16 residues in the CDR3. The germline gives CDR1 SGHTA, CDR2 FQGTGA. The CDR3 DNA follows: TGTGCCAGCAGCTTAACGACAGCGGGAGGGCCGGGTGAGCAGTTCTTC. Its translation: CASSLTTAGGPGEQFF.

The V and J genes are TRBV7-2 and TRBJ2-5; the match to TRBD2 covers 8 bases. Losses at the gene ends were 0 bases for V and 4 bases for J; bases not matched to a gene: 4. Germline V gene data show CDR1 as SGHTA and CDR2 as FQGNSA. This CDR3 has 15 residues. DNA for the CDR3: TGTGCCAGCAGCTTAGCGAGGCTAGCGGGAGAGACCCAGTACTTC. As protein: CASSLARLAGETQYF.

The CDR3 region is CAIRSTGEPGLGYNEQFF. CDR3 nucleotides: TGTGCCATCAGATCAACAGGGGAGCCCGGACTAGGGTACAATGAGCAGTTCTTC. The V gene is TRBV10-3, the J gene TRBJ2-1; the D gene could be TRBD1 or TRBD2 (7 bases each). Trimming took off 6 bases at V and 4 bases at J, with 25 bases between the two ends. The germline V gene has CDR1 ENHRY and CDR2 SYGVKD. The CDR3 covers 18 residues.

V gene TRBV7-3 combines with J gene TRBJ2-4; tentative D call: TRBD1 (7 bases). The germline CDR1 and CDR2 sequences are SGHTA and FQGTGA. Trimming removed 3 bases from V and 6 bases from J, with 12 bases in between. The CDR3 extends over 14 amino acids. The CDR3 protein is CASSLGQGGNIQYF. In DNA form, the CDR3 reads TGTGCCAGCAGCTTGGGGCAGGGGGGAAACATTCAGTACTTC. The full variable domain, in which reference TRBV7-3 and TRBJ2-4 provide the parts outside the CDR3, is GAGVSQTPSNKVTEKGKYVELRCDPISGHTALYWYRQSLGQGPEFLIYFQGTGAADDSGLPNDRFFAVRPEGSVSTLKIQRTERGDSAVYLCASSLGQGGNIQYFGAGTRLSVL.

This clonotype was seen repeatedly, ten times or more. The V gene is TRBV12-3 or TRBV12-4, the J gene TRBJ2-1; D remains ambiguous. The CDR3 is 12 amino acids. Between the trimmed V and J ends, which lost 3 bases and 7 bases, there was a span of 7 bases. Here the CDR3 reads CASSFWANEQFF. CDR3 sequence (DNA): TGTGCCAGCAGTTTCTGGGCGAATGAGCAGTTCTTC.

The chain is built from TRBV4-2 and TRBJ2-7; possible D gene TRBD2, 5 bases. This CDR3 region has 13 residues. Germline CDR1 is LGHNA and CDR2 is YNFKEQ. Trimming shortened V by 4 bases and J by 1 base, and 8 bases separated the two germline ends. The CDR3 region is CASSPRLSYEQYF. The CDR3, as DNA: TGTGCCAGCAGCCCCCGACTATCCTACGAGCAGTACTTC.

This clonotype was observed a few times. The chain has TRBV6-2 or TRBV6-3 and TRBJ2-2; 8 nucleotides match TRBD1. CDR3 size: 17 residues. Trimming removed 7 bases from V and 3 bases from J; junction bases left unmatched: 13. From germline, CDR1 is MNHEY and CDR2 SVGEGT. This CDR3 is CASIHDRGSFYTGELFF. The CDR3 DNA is TGTGCCAGCATACACGACAGGGGCTCTTTTTACACCGGGGAGCTGTTTTTT.

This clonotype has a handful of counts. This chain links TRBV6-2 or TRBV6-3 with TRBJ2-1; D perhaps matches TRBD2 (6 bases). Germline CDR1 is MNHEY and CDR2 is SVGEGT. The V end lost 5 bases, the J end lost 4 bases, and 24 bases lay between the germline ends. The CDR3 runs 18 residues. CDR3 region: CASSGGSVGPERYNEQFF. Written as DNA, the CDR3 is TGTGCCAGCAGTGGGGGGTCGGTCGGACCAGAGCGATACAATGAGCAGTTCTTC.

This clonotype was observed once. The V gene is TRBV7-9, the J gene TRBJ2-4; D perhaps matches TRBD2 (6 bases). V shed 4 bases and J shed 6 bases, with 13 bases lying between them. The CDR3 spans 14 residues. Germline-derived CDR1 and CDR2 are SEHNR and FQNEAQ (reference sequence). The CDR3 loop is CASSSLTGRNIQYF. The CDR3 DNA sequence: TGTGCCAGCAGCTCATTGACCGGGAGAAACATTCAGTACTTC.

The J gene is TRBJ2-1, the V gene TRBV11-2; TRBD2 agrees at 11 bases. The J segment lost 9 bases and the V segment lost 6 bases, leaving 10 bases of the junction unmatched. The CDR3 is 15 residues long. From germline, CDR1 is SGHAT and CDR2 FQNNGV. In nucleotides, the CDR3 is TGTGCCAGCAGGCCAACTAGCGGGAGCTTCGGTGAGCAGTTCTTC. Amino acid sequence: CASRPTSGSFGEQFF.

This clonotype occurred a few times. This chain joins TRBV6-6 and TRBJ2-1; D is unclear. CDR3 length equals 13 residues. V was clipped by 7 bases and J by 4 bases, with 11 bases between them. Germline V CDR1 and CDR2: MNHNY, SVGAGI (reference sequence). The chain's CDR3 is CASTLSSYNEQFF. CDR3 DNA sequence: TGTGCCAGCACCCTATCCTCTTACAATGAGCAGTTCTTC.

This CDR3 reads CASSFVTGAADTQYF. CDR3 nucleotides: TGTGCCAGCAGCTTCGTTACAGGGGCGGCAGATACGCAGTATTTT. The chain carries TRBV7-9 and TRBJ2-3; the match to TRBD1 covers 7 bases. Trimming took 3 bases from V and 4 from J; bases not matched to a gene: 7. Germline-derived CDR1 and CDR2 are SEHNR and FQNEAQ (reference sequence). The CDR3 is 15 residues long.

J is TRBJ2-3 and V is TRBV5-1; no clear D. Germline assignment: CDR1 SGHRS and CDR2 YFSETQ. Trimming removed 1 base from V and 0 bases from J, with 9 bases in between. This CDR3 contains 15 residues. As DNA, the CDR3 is TGCGCCAGCAGCTTGCGAGGTCAAAGCACAGATACGCAGTATTTT. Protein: CASSLRGQSTDTQYF.

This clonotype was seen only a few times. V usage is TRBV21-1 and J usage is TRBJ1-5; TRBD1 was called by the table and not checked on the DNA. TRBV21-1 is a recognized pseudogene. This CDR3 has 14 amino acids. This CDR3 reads CASSKALGGSPQHF. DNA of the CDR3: TGTGCCAGCAGCAAAGCGCTGGGGGGATCGCCCCAGCATTTT.

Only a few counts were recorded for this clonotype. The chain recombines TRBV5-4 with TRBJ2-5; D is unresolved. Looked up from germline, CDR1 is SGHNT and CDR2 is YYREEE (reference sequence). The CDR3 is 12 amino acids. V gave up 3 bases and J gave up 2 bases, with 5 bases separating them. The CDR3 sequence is CASSSSQETQYF. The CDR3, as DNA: TGTGCCAGCAGCTCATCACAAGAGACCCAGTACTTC.

The CDR3 sequence is CASSRGSQPQHF. CDR3 DNA sequence: TGTGCCAGCAGTCGGGGGAGTCAGCCCCAGCATTTT. The chain uses TRBV6-2 or TRBV6-3 and TRBJ1-5; perhaps TRBD1 as D (5 bases). Trimming shortened V by 5 bases and J by 6 bases, and 8 bases separated the two germline ends. The CDR3 runs 12 residues. Germline CDR1 reads MNHEY; CDR2 reads SVGEGT.